This T cell receptor beta chain was sequenced in a study of blood T cell repertoires in COVID-19. As for the study in general: There were acute and convalescent COVID-19 samples, and they came from the United States, Italy and Spain. T cells, B-cell-depleted T cells, or PBMCs provided the cDNA or gDNA that served as material.

Many counts were recorded for this clone. Germline loops: CDR1 SGDLS, CDR2 YYNGEE. V was cut by 0 bases and J by 0 bases, with 10 bases left in between. This CDR3 region has 15 residues. Authors' analysis steps: Amplification of reference gene primers provided the estimated nucleated cell counts. Libraries were prepared by immunoSEQ multiplex PCR; TCRdb keeps only in-frame clonotypes and omits some of them. The D gene and trimming were derived from the DNA, and the V and J assignments and clone size from that table. Of nearly 350,000 clones detected, about 83% appear once; the ten largest clones hold about 3%.

The chain carries TRBV9 and TRBJ2-7; a weak D match, TRBD2 (5 bases). The receptor was isolated from a man aged 25-45 years with active or convalescent COVID-19. Input material: peripheral blood. The CDR3, as DNA: TGTGCCAGCAGCGTAGGTAGCGCCACCTCCTACGAGCAGTACTTC. Amino acid sequence: CASSVGSATSYEQYF.